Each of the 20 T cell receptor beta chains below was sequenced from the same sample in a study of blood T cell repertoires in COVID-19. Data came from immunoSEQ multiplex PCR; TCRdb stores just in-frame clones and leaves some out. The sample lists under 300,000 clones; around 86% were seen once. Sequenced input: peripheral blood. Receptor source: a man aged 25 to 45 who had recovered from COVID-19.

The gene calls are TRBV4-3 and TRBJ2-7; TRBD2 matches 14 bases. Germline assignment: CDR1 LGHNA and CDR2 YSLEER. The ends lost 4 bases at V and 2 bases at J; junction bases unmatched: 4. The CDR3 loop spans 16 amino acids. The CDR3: CASSPGLAGDPYEQYF. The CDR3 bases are TGCGCCAGCAGCCCGGGACTAGCGGGGGACCCCTACGAGCAGTACTTC.

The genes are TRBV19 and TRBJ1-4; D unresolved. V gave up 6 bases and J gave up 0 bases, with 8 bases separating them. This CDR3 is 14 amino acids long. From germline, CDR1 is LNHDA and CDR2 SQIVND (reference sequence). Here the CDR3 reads CASSSLATNEKLFF. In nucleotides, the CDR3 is TGTGCCAGTAGCTCCTTAGCAACTAATGAAAAACTGTTTTTT.

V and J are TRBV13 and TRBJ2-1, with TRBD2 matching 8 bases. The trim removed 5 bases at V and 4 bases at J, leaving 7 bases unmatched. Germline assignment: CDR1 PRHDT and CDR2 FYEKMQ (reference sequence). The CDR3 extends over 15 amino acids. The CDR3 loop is CASSPPGTRYNEQFF. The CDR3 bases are TGTGCCAGCAGCCCTCCCGGGACTAGGTACAATGAGCAGTTCTTC.

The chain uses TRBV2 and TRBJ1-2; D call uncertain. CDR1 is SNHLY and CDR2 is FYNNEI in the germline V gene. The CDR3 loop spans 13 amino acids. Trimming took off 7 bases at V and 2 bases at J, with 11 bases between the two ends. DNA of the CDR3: TGTGCCAGCAACTTCCCGTTGAACTATGGCTACACCTTC. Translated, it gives CASNFPLNYGYTF.

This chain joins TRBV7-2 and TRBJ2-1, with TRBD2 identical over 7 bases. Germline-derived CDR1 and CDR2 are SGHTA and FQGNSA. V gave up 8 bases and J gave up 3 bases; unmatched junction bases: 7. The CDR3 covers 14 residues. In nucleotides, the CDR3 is TGTGCCAGCTCCGGCCTAGCGGTCTACAATGAGCAGTTCTTC. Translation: CASSGLAVYNEQFF.

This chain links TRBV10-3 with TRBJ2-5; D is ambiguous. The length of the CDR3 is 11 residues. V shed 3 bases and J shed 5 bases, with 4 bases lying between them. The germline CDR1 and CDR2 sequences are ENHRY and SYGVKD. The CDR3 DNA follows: TGTGCCATCAGTGAACGGGAGACCCAGTACTTC. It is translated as CAISERETQYF.

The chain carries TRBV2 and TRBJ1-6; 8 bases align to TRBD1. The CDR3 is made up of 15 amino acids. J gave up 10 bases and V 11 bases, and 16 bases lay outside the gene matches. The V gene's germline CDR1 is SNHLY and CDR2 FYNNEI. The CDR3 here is CAGTTAGQGGSPLHF. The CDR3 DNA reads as TGTGCCGGAACTACCGCAGGACAGGGTGGATCACCCCTCCACTTT.

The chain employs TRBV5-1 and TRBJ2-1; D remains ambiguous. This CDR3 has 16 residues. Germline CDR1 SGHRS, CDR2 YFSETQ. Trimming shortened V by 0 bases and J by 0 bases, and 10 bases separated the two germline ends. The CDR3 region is CASSLVKFSSYNEQFF. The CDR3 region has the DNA TGCGCCAGCAGCTTGGTCAAATTTAGCTCCTACAATGAGCAGTTCTTC. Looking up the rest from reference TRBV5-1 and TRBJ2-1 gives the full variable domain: KAGVTQTPRYLIKTRGQQVTLSCSPISGHRSVSWYQQTPGQGLQFLFEYFSETQRNKGNFPGRFSGRQFSNSRSEMNVSTLELGDSALYLCASSLVKFSSYNEQFFGPGTRLTVL.

The CDR3 nucleotides are TGTGCCAGCAGTAACCCGGACAGGGGAAGGACTGAAGCTTTCTTT. Translation: CASSNPDRGRTEAFF. The V and J genes are TRBV6-5 and TRBJ1-1; TRBD1 matches at 9 bases. Germline CDR1 reads MNHEY; CDR2 reads SVGAGI. This CDR3 has 15 amino acids. The V segment lost 5 bases and the J segment 5 bases; nucleotides outside the gene matches: 9.

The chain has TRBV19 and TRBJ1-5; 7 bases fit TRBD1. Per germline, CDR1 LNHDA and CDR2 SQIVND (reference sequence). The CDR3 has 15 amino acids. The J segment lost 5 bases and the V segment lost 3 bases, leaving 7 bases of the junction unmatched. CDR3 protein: CASSIEGAAYQPQHF. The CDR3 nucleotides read TGTGCCAGTAGTATCGAGGGGGCAGCCTATCAGCCCCAGCATTTT.

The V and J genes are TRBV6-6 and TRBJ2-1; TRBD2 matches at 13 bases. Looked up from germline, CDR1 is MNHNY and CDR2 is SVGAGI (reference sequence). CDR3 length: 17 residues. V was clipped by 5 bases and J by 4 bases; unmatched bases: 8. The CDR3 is CASSPRTSGGGYNEQFF. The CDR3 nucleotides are TGTGCCAGCAGTCCACGGACTAGCGGGGGTGGGTACAATGAGCAGTTCTTC.

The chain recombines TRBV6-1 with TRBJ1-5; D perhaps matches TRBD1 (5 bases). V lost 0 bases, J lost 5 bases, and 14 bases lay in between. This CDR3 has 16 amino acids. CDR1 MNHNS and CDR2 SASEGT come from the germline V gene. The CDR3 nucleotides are TGTGCCAGCAGTGAAGCGCTCGGAGGGACCTATCAGCCCCAGCATTTT. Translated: CASSEALGGTYQPQHF.

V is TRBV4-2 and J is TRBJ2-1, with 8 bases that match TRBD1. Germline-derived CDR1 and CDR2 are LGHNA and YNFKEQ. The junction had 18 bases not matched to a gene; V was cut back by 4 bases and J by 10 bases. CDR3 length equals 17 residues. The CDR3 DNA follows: TGTGCCAGCAGCCCCCTCACACCGGGACTCCGACAGGGGGAGCAGTTCTTC. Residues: CASSPLTPGLRQGEQFF.

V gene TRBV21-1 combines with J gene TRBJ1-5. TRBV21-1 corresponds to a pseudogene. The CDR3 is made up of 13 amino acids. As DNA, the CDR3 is TGTGCCAGCAGCACGGGTAAATGGGAGCCCCAGCATTTT. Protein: CASSTGKWEPQHF.

The CDR3 region is CASSQGGIYEQYF. The CDR3 bases are TGTGCCAGCAGCCAGGGGGGAATATACGAGCAGTACTTC. The V call is TRBV3-1 (or the pseudogene TRBV3-2), the J call TRBJ2-7, with a possible D match to TRBD2 (6 bases). V dropped 3 bases and J dropped 4 bases, with 10 bases sitting between them. Per the germline V gene, CDR1 is LGHDT and CDR2 is YNNKEL (reference sequence). There are 13 residues in the CDR3.

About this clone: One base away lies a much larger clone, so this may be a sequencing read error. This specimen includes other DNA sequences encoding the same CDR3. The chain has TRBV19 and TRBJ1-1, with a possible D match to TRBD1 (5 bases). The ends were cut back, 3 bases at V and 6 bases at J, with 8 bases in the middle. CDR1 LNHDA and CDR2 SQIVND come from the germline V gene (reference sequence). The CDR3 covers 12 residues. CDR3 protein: CASSIGGAEAFF. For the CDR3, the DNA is TGTGCCAGTAGTATCGGGGGGGCTGAAGCTTTCTTT.

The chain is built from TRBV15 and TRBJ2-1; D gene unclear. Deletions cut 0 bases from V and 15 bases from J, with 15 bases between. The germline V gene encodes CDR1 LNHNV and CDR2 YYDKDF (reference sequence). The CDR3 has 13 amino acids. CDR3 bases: TGTGCCACCAGCAGAGATCGGCCCACAAAGCGGTTCTTC. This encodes CATSRDRPTKRFF. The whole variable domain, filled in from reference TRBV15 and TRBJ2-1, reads DAMVIQNPRYQVTQFGKPVTLSCSQTLNHNVMYWYQQKSSQAPKLLFHYYDKDFNNEADTPDNFQSRRPNTSFCFLDIRSPGLGDTAMYLCATSRDRPTKRFFGPGTRLTVL.

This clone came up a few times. Written as DNA, the CDR3 is TGTGCCAGCAGCTTAGTGGAGGTTCGGGTGGACGAGCAGTACTTC. Amino acids: CASSLVEVRVDEQYF. The V and J genes are TRBV7-2 and TRBJ2-7; D is perhaps TRBD2 (5 bases). V lost 1 base, J lost 5 bases, and 15 bases lay in between. This CDR3 comprises 15 residues. Germline CDR1 is SGHTA and CDR2 is FQGNSA. Full variable domain (remainder filled in from reference TRBV7-2 and TRBJ2-7): GAGVSQSPSNKVTEKGKDVELRCDPISGHTALYWYRQSLGQGLEFLIYFQGNSAPDKSGLPSDRFSAERTGGSVSTLTIQRTQQEDSAVYLCASSLVEVRVDEQYFGPGTRLTVT.

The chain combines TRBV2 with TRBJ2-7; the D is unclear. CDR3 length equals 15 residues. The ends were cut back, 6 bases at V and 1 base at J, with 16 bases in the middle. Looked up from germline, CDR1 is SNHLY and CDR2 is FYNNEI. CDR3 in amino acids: CASRTSTWASYEQYF. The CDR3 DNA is TGTGCCAGCAGAACTTCGACGTGGGCGTCCTACGAGCAGTACTTC.

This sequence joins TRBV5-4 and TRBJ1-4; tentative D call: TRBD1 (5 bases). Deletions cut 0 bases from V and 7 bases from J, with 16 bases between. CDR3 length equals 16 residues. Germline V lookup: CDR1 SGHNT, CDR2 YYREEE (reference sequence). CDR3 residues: CASSLARGTEGEKLFF. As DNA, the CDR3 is TGTGCCAGCAGCTTGGCGAGGGGTACGGAGGGTGAAAAACTGTTTTTT.